Sequencing of this TCR beta chain was carried out in a study of blood T cell repertoires in COVID-19. Across the study: Researchers got acute and convalescent COVID-19 samples from the United States, Italy and Spain. Sources were T cells, B-cell-depleted T cells, or PBMCs; the material itself was cDNA or gDNA.

Trimming took 0 bases from V and 4 from J; bases not matched to a gene: 8. This CDR3 is built from 16 residues. Looked up from germline, CDR1 is LGHNA and CDR2 is YNFKEQ. Clones were sequenced by immunoSEQ multiplex PCR, and TCRdb holds only the in-frame ones, with some missing. The repertoire holds tens of thousands of clones, roughly 88% seen once, with around 30% in the top ten. The V call is TRBV4-2, the J call TRBJ2-7; 8 positions agree with TRBD2. Sequenced sample: peripheral blood. The clonotype was recovered from a human donor with active COVID-19. The donor label of this sample is uncertain. CDR3 sequence (DNA): TGTGCCAGCAGCCAAGAAAGCGCTAGCGGGCCTTACGAGCAGTACTTC. Encoded protein: CASSQESASGPYEQYF.